There are a few counts of the clone carrying this T cell receptor (beta chain). The CDR3 covers 14 residues. Germline V lookup: CDR1 MNHNY, CDR2 SVGAGI (reference sequence). Trimming shortened V by 0 bases and J by 4 bases, and 9 bases separated the two germline ends. The entry originates in a study of tumor-infiltrating lymphocytes in oesophageal squamous cell carcinoma. TCRdb independently ran MiXCR on the PCR reads; one entry per CDR3 protein. The sample lists some 21,000 distinct CDR3 sequences, 35% to 40% seen once, with about 40% in the top ten. The chain couples TRBV6-6 to TRBJ2-5, with a tentative D call TRBD2 (6 bases). Sequenced material: esophageal tumor tissue. This receptor was identified in a male donor with esophageal squamous cell carcinoma. CDR3 coding DNA: TGTGCCAGCAGTTACTCGGGGGGAGGAGAGACCCAGTACTTC. It specifies CASSYSGGGETQYF.